The clone carrying this T cell receptor beta chain was seen many times. The antigen is not known. A read error may produce the germline difference seen at one junction end. The data were obtained in a study of T cell repertoires in cytomegalovirus infection. Whole-study context: Public TCR beta signatures were indicative of both CMV infection and a matching HLA type.

The germline gives CDR1 LGHNA, CDR2 YSLEER. The CDR3 is 19 residues long. Via MiXCR, TCRdb re-called the reads, giving one row per CDR3 protein. The repertoire includes 35,000 to 55,000 distinct CDR3 sequences, roughly 19% of them detected once, and about 55% sits in the top ten. Study conclusions and caveats: What dominated the ex vivo response were HLA-C-restricted CMV-specific TCR beta clonotypes. The study identified carriers of CMV plus the relevant HLA from cumulative public TCR beta family frequency.

The receptor was derived from a human donor in good health (CMV status not recorded). Some clones in this sample may be carry-over from other donors' samples. The input for sequencing was CD8+ T cells from cultured PBMCs, taken from culture after CMV antigen stimulation. The chain employs TRBV4-3 and TRBJ2-3; TRBD2 matches 13 bases. The CDR3 DNA reads TGCGCCAGCAGCCAAGACCTCCGGACTAGCGGGAGCAGCACTGATACGCAGTATTTT. Translation gives CASSQDLRTSGSSTDTQYF.